This T cell receptor (beta chain) was identified during a study of CD8 T cells in Susac syndrome. Overall study findings and caveats: Susac-specific public clones numbered 15 to 20 in total CD8+ repertoires (and roughly 5 in CD8+ TEMRA repertoires). Clonal expansion was present among Susac CD8+ cells. This expansion reached its peak in TEMRA cells and in active patients.

It was with random hexamers that 0.5 to 1 ug RNA was reverse transcribed. The immunoSEQ assay covered 54 Vbeta and 13 Jbeta segments for CDR3. TCRdb ran MiXCR on the immunoSEQ multiplex PCR reads and lists one entry per CDR3 protein. The table has under 85,000 distinct CDR3 sequences, roughly 92% seen once. TEMRA cells were enriched by FACS, and CD4+ and CD8+ T cells were negatively isolated. Regarding this clonotype: Its antigen is not known.

This TCR derives from a human donor with Susac syndrome. Sequenced: CD8+ T cells from PBMCs.

CDR3 nucleotides: TGTGCCAGCAGTTTGGGGGGACAGAGCTCCTACGAGCAGTACTTC. Protein: CASSLGGQSSYEQYF. This chain connects TRBV27 to TRBJ2-7, with D maybe TRBD1 (7 bases). The CDR3 contains 15 residues. V dropped 3 bases and J dropped 0 bases, with 12 bases sitting between them. CDR1 and CDR2 (germline): MNHEY, SMNVEV (reference sequence).